Described below is a single T cell receptor (beta chain) sequence and its context. As yet, its antigen is unknown. V lost 4 bases and J lost 5, with 14 bases in between. This CDR3 has 14 residues. The germline gives CDR1 MNHEY, CDR2 SVGAGI. The data were obtained in a study of response to subunit inactivated influenza vaccine. TCRdb itself ran the RT-PCR reads through MiXCR, one entry per CDR3 protein. The profile shows around 750,000 distinct CDR3 sequences, about 20% of them singletons. Whole-study findings and limits: The authors offered the suggestion that each seasonal influenza vaccination recruits few new T cells.

Material: PBMCs from blood, obtained roughly 5 days after vaccination. The chain links TRBV6-5 to TRBJ2-5; D gene uncertain. The clonotype comes from a man aged 50 to 59 who received an inactivated influenza vaccine. CDR3 nucleotides: TGTGCCAGCAGTTGGGGAATGAGTCGTGAGACCCAGTACTTC. As protein: CASSWGMSRETQYF.